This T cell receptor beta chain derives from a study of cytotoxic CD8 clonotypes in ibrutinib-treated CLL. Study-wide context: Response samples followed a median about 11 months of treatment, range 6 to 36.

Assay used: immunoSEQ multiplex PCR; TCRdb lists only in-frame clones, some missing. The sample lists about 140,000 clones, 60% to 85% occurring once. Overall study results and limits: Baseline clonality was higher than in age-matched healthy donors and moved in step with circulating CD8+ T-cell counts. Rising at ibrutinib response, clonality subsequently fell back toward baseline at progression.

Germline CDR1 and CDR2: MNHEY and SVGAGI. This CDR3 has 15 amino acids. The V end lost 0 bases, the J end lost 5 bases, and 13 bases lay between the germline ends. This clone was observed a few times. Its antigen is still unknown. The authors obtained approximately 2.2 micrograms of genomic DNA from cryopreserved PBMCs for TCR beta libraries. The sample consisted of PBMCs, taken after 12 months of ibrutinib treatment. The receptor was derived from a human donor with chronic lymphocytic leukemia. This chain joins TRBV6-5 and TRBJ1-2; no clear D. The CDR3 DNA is TGTGCCAGCAGTTACTCGATCACCCTAGGGTATGGCTACACCTTC. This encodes CASSYSITLGYGYTF.